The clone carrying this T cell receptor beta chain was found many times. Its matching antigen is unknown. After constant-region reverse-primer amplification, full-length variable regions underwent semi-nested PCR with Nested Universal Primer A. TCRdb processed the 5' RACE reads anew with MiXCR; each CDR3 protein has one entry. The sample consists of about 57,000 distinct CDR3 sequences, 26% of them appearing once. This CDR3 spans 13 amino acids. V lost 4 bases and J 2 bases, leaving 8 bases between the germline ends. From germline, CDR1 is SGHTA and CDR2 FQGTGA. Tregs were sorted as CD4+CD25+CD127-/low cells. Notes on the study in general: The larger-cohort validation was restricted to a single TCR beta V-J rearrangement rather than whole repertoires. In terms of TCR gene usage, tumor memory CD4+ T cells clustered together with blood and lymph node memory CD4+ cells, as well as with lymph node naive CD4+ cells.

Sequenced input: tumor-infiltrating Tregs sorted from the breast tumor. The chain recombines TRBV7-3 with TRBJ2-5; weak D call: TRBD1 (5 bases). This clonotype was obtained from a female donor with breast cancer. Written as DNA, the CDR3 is TGTGCCAGCAGCTACAGGTCTCAAGAGACCCAGTACTTC. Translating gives CASSYRSQETQYF. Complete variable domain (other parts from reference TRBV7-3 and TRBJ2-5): GAGVSQTPSNKVTEKGKYVELRCDPISGHTALYWYRQSLGQGPEFLIYFQGTGAADDSGLPNDRFFAVRPEGSVSTLKIQRTERGDSAVYLCASSYRSQETQYFGPGTRLLVL.